Each of the 29 T cell receptor beta chains below was sequenced from the same sample in a study of CD8 T cells in Susac syndrome. The authors reverse transcribed roughly 0.5 to 1 ug RNA with random hexamers. TCRdb re-called the immunoSEQ multiplex PCR reads with MiXCR, one entry per CDR3 protein. Of approximately 100,000 distinct CDR3 sequences detected, roughly 94% appear once; the ten largest clones hold around 0.41%. Sequenced input: CD8+ T cells from PBMCs. The receptors here all came from a human donor with Susac syndrome.

This clonotype appeared once. V usage is TRBV3-1 and J usage is TRBJ2-5; 12 bases align to TRBD2. Losses at the gene ends were 4 bases for V and 2 bases for J; bases not matched to a gene: 8. This CDR3 is 17 amino acids long. From germline, CDR1 is LGHDT and CDR2 YNNKEL (reference sequence). Here the CDR3 reads CASSPTGGLAGQETQYF. CDR3 nucleotides: TGTGCCAGCAGCCCGACAGGAGGACTAGCGGGGCAAGAGACCCAGTACTTC.

This clonotype has just one count. The rearrangement joins TRBV6-4 to TRBJ2-1; D is uncertain. In germline, CDR1 is MRHNA, CDR2 SNTAGT. V lost 1 base to trimming and J lost 8 bases, with 9 bases between them. The CDR3 sequence is 13 residues long. The CDR3 loop is CASSDFGGDEQFF. CDR3 DNA sequence: TGTGCCAGCAGTGACTTCGGTGGCGATGAGCAGTTCTTC.

The J gene is TRBJ2-7, the V gene TRBV4-1; no reliable D call. This CDR3 comprises 13 residues. With 0 bases removed from V and 3 bases from J, the gap between germline ends came to 6 bases. The V gene's germline CDR1 is MGHRA and CDR2 YSYEKL. The CDR3 nucleotides are TGCGCCAGCAGCCAAGATCAGTTCTACGAGCAGTACTTC. Residues: CASSQDQFYEQYF.

The chain links TRBV2 to TRBJ1-3; D ambiguous. CDR1 and CDR2 (germline): SNHLY, FYNNEI. Trimming removed 8 bases from V and 0 bases from J, with 11 bases in between. The CDR3 is 14 residues long. In DNA, the CDR3 is TGTGCCAGCGGGGAGGGATCCTCTGGAAACACCATATATTTT. This codes for CASGEGSSGNTIYF.

This chain joins TRBV6-1 and TRBJ2-7, with D perhaps TRBD1 (6 bases). Germline lookup yields CDR1 MNHNS and CDR2 SASEGT. The CDR3 length is 12 residues. Between the trimmed V and J ends, which lost 3 bases and 7 bases, there was a span of 10 bases. The CDR3 region is CASSEDRPEQYF. The CDR3 DNA is TGTGCCAGCAGTGAGGACAGACCGGAGCAGTACTTC.

This chain joins TRBV11-1 and TRBJ2-3; D remains ambiguous. This CDR3 has 16 amino acids. The germline CDR1 and CDR2 sequences are SGHAT and FQDESV (reference sequence). V lost 1 base to trimming and J lost 3 bases, with 14 bases between them. The CDR3 region has the DNA TGTGCCAGCAGCTTAGACCTGCGGATTGGGACAGATACGCAGTATTTT. This encodes CASSLDLRIGTDTQYF.

V and J are TRBV6-6 and TRBJ2-3, with no clear D. The CDR3 covers 12 residues. V shed 7 bases and J shed 1 base, with 6 bases lying between them. The germline CDR1 and CDR2 sequences are MNHNY and SVGAGI (reference sequence). The CDR3 DNA reads as TGTGCCAGCACCGACGGCACAGATACGCAGTATTTT. Amino acids: CASTDGTDTQYF.

The genes are TRBV27 and TRBJ2-1; D may be TRBD1 (6 bases). With 6 bases removed from V and 2 bases from J, the gap between germline ends came to 11 bases. CDR1 and CDR2 (germline): MNHEY, SMNVEV (reference sequence). This CDR3 spans 14 amino acids. This CDR3 is CASSPGTTYNEQFF. CDR3 nucleotides: TGTGCCAGCAGCCCCGGGACAACCTACAATGAGCAGTTCTTC.

This sequence joins TRBV7-9 and TRBJ2-7; 7 nucleotides align to TRBD1. The CDR3 spans 14 residues. Germline CDR1 and CDR2: SEHNR and FQNEAQ (reference sequence). The junction had 4 bases not matched to a gene; V was cut back by 3 bases and J by 2 bases. DNA of the CDR3: TGTGCCAGCAGCTTCCGGGACAGACCCTACGAGCAGTACTTC. Its translation is CASSFRDRPYEQYF.

V and J are TRBV9 and TRBJ2-1; the match to TRBD2 covers 10 bases. Germline trimming cut 4 bases from V and 5 bases from J; bases unmatched to any gene: 6. CDR3 length equals 15 residues. The germline gives CDR1 SGDLS, CDR2 YYNGEE. The CDR3 DNA reads as TGTGCCAGCAGCTCCGGACTAGCGGCCAACAATGAGCAGTTCTTC. Translating gives CASSSGLAANNEQFF.

The V call is TRBV11-2, the J call TRBJ2-5; 8 positions match TRBD2. This CDR3 has 14 residues. Germline assignment: CDR1 SGHAT and CDR2 FQNNGV. The V gene end was trimmed by 6 bases and the J gene end by 1 base; junction bases not matched to a gene: 4. The CDR3 region has the DNA TGTGCCAGCAGGGCGGCGGGGGGCCAAGAGACCCAGTACTTC. Its protein is CASRAAGGQETQYF.

The chain links TRBV6-5 to TRBJ2-2; D call uncertain. This CDR3 contains 14 residues. CDR1 is MNHEY and CDR2 is SVGAGI in the germline V gene. V lost 0 bases and J 6 bases, leaving 8 bases between the germline ends. The CDR3: CASSYSILPGELFF. The CDR3 DNA reads TGTGCCAGCAGTTACTCGATCCTTCCCGGGGAGCTGTTTTTT.

The rearrangement joins TRBV7-8 to TRBJ1-3, with D unresolved. Per germline, CDR1 SGHVS and CDR2 FQNEAQ. V was cut by 1 base and J by 0 bases, with 4 bases left in between. The CDR3 extends over 14 amino acids. The CDR3 sequence: CASSLENSGNTIYF. DNA for the CDR3: TGTGCCAGCAGCTTAGAGAACTCTGGAAACACCATATATTTT.

The gene calls are TRBV5-4 and TRBJ2-5, with D tentatively TRBD1 (6 bases). Trimming removed 3 bases at V and 1 base at J, with 13 bases between. This CDR3 has 15 residues. Germline CDR1 is SGHNT and CDR2 is YYREEE (reference sequence). The CDR3 loop is CASSSSGDIQETQYF. As DNA, the CDR3 is TGTGCCAGCAGCTCATCCGGGGACATCCAAGAGACCCAGTACTTC.

The chain links TRBV7-9 to TRBJ1-4; D unresolved. The V end lost 1 base, the J end lost 6 bases, and 6 bases lay between the germline ends. The CDR3 is 13 amino acids. Germline loops: CDR1 SEHNR, CDR2 FQNEAQ (reference sequence). The CDR3 DNA sequence: TGTGCCAGCAGCTTAGTAACAGATGAAAAACTGTTTTTT. Translated, it gives CASSLVTDEKLFF.

V usage is TRBV25-1 and J usage is TRBJ1-4; maybe TRBD1 (5 bases). Germline loops: CDR1 MGHDK, CDR2 SYGVNS. V gave up 3 bases and J gave up 4 bases, with 12 bases separating them. The CDR3 is made up of 15 amino acids. The CDR3 DNA reads as TGTGCCAGCAGTGATAGGGGCGGCCTTAATGAAAAACTGTTTTTT. It is translated as CASSDRGGLNEKLFF.

This clonotype was detected once. J is TRBJ2-2 and V is TRBV10-1; TRBD1 is a possible D gene (5 bases). Germline lookup yields CDR1 WNHNN and CDR2 SYGVQD (reference sequence). This CDR3 has 13 residues. The ends were cut back, 3 bases at V and 7 bases at J, with 9 bases in the middle. The DNA of the CDR3 is TGCGCCAGCAGTGAAAAGGGGTACGGGGAGCTGTTTTTT. Translated: CASSEKGYGELFF.

V gene TRBV15 combines with J gene TRBJ2-7; 7 nucleotides line up with TRBD2. The germline V gene encodes CDR1 LNHNV and CDR2 YYDKDF (reference sequence). CDR3 length: 14 amino acids. V was clipped by 5 bases and J by 3 bases; unmatched bases: 7. For the CDR3, the DNA is TGTGCCACCAGCTTGGGGGGGGAAGGCTACGAGCAGTACTTC. Amino acid sequence: CATSLGGEGYEQYF.

This chain uses TRBV6-5 with TRBJ1-2; D unresolved. The germline V gene has CDR1 MNHEY and CDR2 SVGAGI. The V gene lost 0 bases and the J gene lost 5 bases, with 13 bases spanning the gap. This CDR3 contains 15 residues. CDR3 sequence reads: CASSYSETGMYGYTF. The CDR3 DNA is TGTGCCAGCAGTTACTCGGAAACTGGGATGTATGGCTACACCTTC.

The chain is built from TRBV18 and TRBJ2-1, with a weak D call TRBD1 (5 bases). Trimming removed 3 bases from V and 15 bases from J, with 9 bases in between. The CDR3 is 10 amino acids. Germline V gene sequence: CDR1 KGHSH, CDR2 LQKENI. Here the CDR3 DNA reads TGTGCCAGCTCACCGGACATCAGGTTCTTC. Amino acids: CASSPDIRFF.

The chain uses TRBV4-3 and TRBJ2-7; a possible D gene is TRBD2 (5 bases). Per the germline V gene, CDR1 is LGHNA and CDR2 is YSLEER. V lost 0 bases and J 3 bases, leaving 12 bases between the germline ends. This CDR3 comprises 15 residues. For the CDR3, the DNA is TGCGCCAGCAGCCAAGAGGTGGACTCATTCTACGAGCAGTACTTC. Protein product: CASSQEVDSFYEQYF.

The J gene is TRBJ2-3, the V gene TRBV9; D possibly matches TRBD1 or TRBD2 (6 bases each). The V and J ends lost 6 bases and 2 bases respectively, with 10 bases between them. This CDR3 comprises 13 residues. The germline V gene has CDR1 SGDLS and CDR2 YYNGEE. CDR3 DNA: TGTGCCAGCAAGGGGGGAACCACAGATACGCAGTATTTT. Translated, it gives CASKGGTTDTQYF. Complete variable domain (other parts from reference TRBV9 and TRBJ2-3): DSGVTQTPKHLITATGQRVTLRCSPRSGDLSVYWYQQSLDQGLQFLIQYYNGEERAKGNILERFSAQQFPDLHSELNLSSLELGDSALYFCASKGGTTDTQYFGPGTRLTVL.

The genes are TRBV12-3 or TRBV12-4 and TRBJ2-5; 8 nucleotides align to TRBD2. The CDR3 totals 16 residues. Trimming cost V 8 bases and J 5 bases; bases outside gene matches: 16. CDR3 nucleotide sequence: TGTGCCAGCCGCCTGGGTCCCGGGGGGGCGCGGGAGACCCAGTACTTC. Amino acid sequence: CASRLGPGGARETQYF.

This sequence joins TRBV7-9 and TRBJ1-6; unclear D gene. In germline, CDR1 is SEHNR, CDR2 FQNEAQ (reference sequence). Trimming pared 5 bases from V and 9 bases from J, leaving 11 bases between. This CDR3 comprises 13 residues. CDR3 coding DNA: TGTGCCAGCAGCCCAGAGGGAGGTTCACCCCTCCACTTT. As protein: CASSPEGGSPLHF.

The chain carries TRBV7-9 and TRBJ2-1; 8 bases are a match to TRBD2. Germline V gene lookup returns CDR1 SEHNR and CDR2 FQNEAQ (reference sequence). Trimming cost V 6 bases and J 8 bases; bases outside gene matches: 12. The CDR3 runs 15 residues. CDR3 nucleotides: TGTGCCAGCAGACCCGGGGGGGGTGAAGGGGATGAGCAGTTCTTC. Translation: CASRPGGGEGDEQFF. Filled out from reference TRBV7-9 and TRBJ2-1, the complete variable domain reads DTGVSQNPRHKITKRGQNVTFRCDPISEHNRLYWYRQTLGQGPEFLTYFQNEAQLEKSRLLSDRFSAERPKGSFSTLEIQRTEQGDSAMYLCASRPGGGEGDEQFFGPGTRLTVL.

This sequence joins TRBV7-9 and TRBJ1-3, with 7 bases aligning to TRBD1. Per the germline V gene, CDR1 is SEHNR and CDR2 is FQNEAQ (reference sequence). Unmatched junction bases numbered 7, after V lost 9 bases and J lost 8 bases. The CDR3 extends over 12 amino acids. The CDR3 bases are TGTGCCAGTGAGGGGGCGTTTGACACCATATATTTT. Its protein product is CASEGAFDTIYF.

The gene calls are TRBV29-1 and TRBJ2-7; TRBD2 aligns across 14 bases. The CDR3 totals 13 residues. V lost 4 bases, J lost 4 bases, and 0 bases stayed unmatched. Germline CDR1 and CDR2: SQVTM and ANQGSEA. Here the CDR3 reads CSVGLAGGYEQYF. CDR3 nucleotides: TGCAGCGTTGGACTAGCGGGGGGGTACGAGCAGTACTTC.

The genes are TRBV6-5 and TRBJ2-7, with D hard to call. This CDR3 has 14 amino acids. V lost 0 bases to trimming and J lost 2 bases, with 8 bases between them. In germline, CDR1 is MNHEY, CDR2 SVGAGI. The CDR3 sequence is CASSYSMTAYEQYF. DNA of the CDR3: TGTGCCAGCAGTTACTCCATGACGGCCTACGAGCAGTACTTC.

The gene calls are TRBV7-9 and TRBJ2-3, with 7 nucleotides matching TRBD1. With 3 bases clipped from V and 3 bases from J, the junction kept 6 bases outside the gene matches. The CDR3 totals 15 residues. Germline CDR1 reads SEHNR; CDR2 reads FQNEAQ (reference sequence). The CDR3 region has the DNA TGTGCCAGCAGCTTGTTCGACAGGGAGACAGATACGCAGTATTTT. Amino acid sequence: CASSLFDRETDTQYF.